A single TCR beta chain is shown here with its context. Many counts were recorded for this clonotype. The antigen this receptor binds is unknown. No base qualities exist here, and no much larger clone lies one base off it. The CDR3 spans 14 residues, from the cysteine through the phenylalanine. Just CDR3 DNA is preserved here, 42 bases in frame from base 1. The germline V end is reduced by 3 bases and the J end by 6 bases; junction bases left unmatched: 7. CDR1 LNHDA and CDR2 SQIVND were looked up in the germline V gene (reference sequence). The record originates from a study of T cells in Graves' hyperthyroidism and ophthalmopathy (dated by TCRdb to between 2017 and 2020). In terms of the full investigation: Peripheral blood samples were taken at initial diagnosis, before any treatment was given. Once sampling was done, hyperthyroidism patients were given methimazole at a starting dose of 30 mg daily, whereas ophthalmopathy patients were given high-dose intravenous methylprednisolone. The 100 discovery patients were randomly split 7:3 into training and test sets. In addition, the study compared T-cell repertoires in thyroid tissue and in blood from about six Graves' hyperthyroidism patients. TCR V-J signatures able to tell the groups apart were searched for in a discovery cohort of about a hundred patients, of whom more than 40 had Graves' ophthalmopathy and about 55 had stable Graves' hyperthyroidism. An independent validation cohort of 18 to 20 hyperthyroidism patients and about 15 patients who later progressed to ophthalmopathy tested prospective prediction of ophthalmopathy. The paper reports TCR Vbeta CDR3 sequencing of 130 to 150 peripheral blood samples: 40 or so ophthalmopathy, fewer than 80 hyperthyroidism and approximately 17 progressor patients.

Amplification of TCR beta CDR3 regions was carried out from RNA transcripts. The TCR CDR3 was subjected to a first round of RT-PCR using the HTBI primer set and the Qiagen OneStep RT-PCR kit. The libraries were constructed in a second round of multiplex PCR and then size-selected and purified. Paired-end sequencing of the libraries was performed with 100 bp reads on an Illumina HiSeq2000. For the original study's pipeline: SOAPnuke was used to process the raw data, with reads discarded if the reads contained adapters or uncalled bases, had a mean Phred below 15, or lacked an exact constant-primer or identifier match. COPE v1.2.5 was used to merge high-quality paired reads, and clonotypes were defined as unique nucleotide sequences. Clonotypes were aligned to IMGT TRBV, TRBD and TRBJ reference segments using MiTCR v1.1. Analysis was restricted to V-J combinations with a frequency above 0.0001, which covered 99.2% of repertoires. A TCS score was defined as the ratio of F50 (clonal expansion) to E x V (chaos), with BLOSUM62-based TCRdist applied between CDR3 peptides within each V-J. Welch's t-statistics and random forest reduced some 510 V-J features to 13, which were used in a naive Bayes classifier (R e1071). Using fastp trimming at Q25 and MiXCR clonotype assembly, TCRdb reanalyzed the public sequencing data and kept in-frame beta chains. All rows with the same CDR3 protein become a single entry with the most common DNA and genes. The V and J calls and clone size come from TCRdb's table, not from the authors' own analysis. For this sample there are 350,000 or so distinct CDR3 sequences; around a sixth appear just once. Roughly a sixth of the sample belongs to the ten largest clones.

The paper as a whole reports these results and caveats: A model built on a 13 V-J signature distinguished ophthalmopathy from stable hyperthyroidism, reaching about 88% sensitivity and about 81% specificity in cross-validation and 80%/75% in testing. During validation, the model predicted progression to ophthalmopathy a median of about 6.3 months ahead of onset, with 60% to 71% sensitivity and under 85% specificity. No statistical method was used to fix the sample size in advance, and group allocation was not hidden from the investigators. Blood samples also contained most of the expanded thyroid clonotypes (frequency above 0.001), which suggests that blood repertoires may reflect thyroid immune responses.

Moderately to severely active disease, a Clinical Activity Score of at least 3, a NOSPECS grade of at least 4, and a duration under 3 months were present in ophthalmopathy patients. Exclusion was applied to patients with uncontrolled infections, other autoimmune diseases, pregnancy or lactation. Diagnoses were established on the basis of clinical symptoms, serum thyroxine and TRAb, thyroid ultrasound, and orbital computed tomography. PBMCs were separated from roughly 10 ml of fresh peripheral blood using Ficoll-Paque density gradient centrifugation. Total RNA was extracted using Trizol reagent, and RNA quality was assessed on an Agilent 2100 Bioanalyzer.

The receptor was isolated from a woman aged 40 to 50 with Graves' ophthalmopathy. The chain is encoded by TRBV19 joined to TRBJ2-7; the central 8 bases match TRBD2. Sequencing was done on a sample of blood. The nucleotide sequence reads TGTGCCAGTAGTATTGCGGGAGGCTTCCCCGAGCAGTACTTC. Translation gives CASSIAGGFPEQYF.